This T cell receptor (beta chain) came from a study of control samples from healthy donors and cancer patients. Profiling relied on immunoSEQ multiplex PCR, and the TCRdb table lists in-frame clones only, not all of them. The repertoire consists of approximately 100,000 clones, with around 80% occurring once and the leading ten covering 2%. The CDR3 spans 18 residues. Germline V gene sequence: CDR1 SSHAT, CDR2 FNYEAQ (reference sequence). A word on this clone: Mismatch with germline at one junction end may stem from a read error.

The sequence derives from a man in his sixties in good health. Source material: blood. The chain recombines TRBV7-7 with TRBJ2-7, with 11 bases aligning to TRBD1. CDR3 sequence: CASSLVSWGDRGAYEQYF. The CDR3 nucleotides are TGTGCTAGCAGCTTAGTATCATGGGGGGACAGGGGGGCCTACGAGCAGTACTTC.